This entry concerns a single T cell receptor (beta chain). The sample holds other DNA sequences that translate to the same CDR3. This entry comes from a study of blood T cell repertoires in COVID-19. Overall study context: The analysed material was cDNA or gDNA that came from T cells, B-cell-depleted T cells, or PBMCs.

Per the germline V gene, CDR1 is SGHAT and CDR2 is FQNNGV. V was shortened by 1 base and J by 5 bases, with 12 bases between the two germline ends. This CDR3 region has 15 residues. In the authors' methods: Estimates of nucleated cell counts were drawn from the amplification of reference gene primers. The assay was immunoSEQ multiplex PCR, and TCRdb's table has in-frame clones only and misses some. The V and J calls and clone size were taken over from that table, and D and trimming were inferred from the DNA. This table holds a few hundred thousand clones, roughly 81% found once. All enrollees were roughly 18 to 95 years old and from approximately 24 US areas. Cohort placement rested on clinical history that participants reported themselves.

The sequence was collected from a woman between 45 and 65 years old who had been exposed to COVID-19. V is TRBV11-2 and J is TRBJ2-1; D possibly corresponds to TRBD2 (6 bases). The material sequenced was PBMCs or T cells enriched from blood (not recorded which). CDR3: CASSLGAGGNNEQFF. DNA of the CDR3: TGTGCCAGCAGCTTAGGAGCGGGCGGAAACAATGAGCAGTTCTTC.